This TCR beta chain was captured by sequencing in a study of CD8 T cells in Susac syndrome. Reverse transcription of roughly 0.45 to 1 ug RNA was performed with random hexamers. immunoSEQ multiplex PCR amplified TCR beta CDR3 across 54 Vbeta, 13 Jbeta. One entry per CDR3 protein, called by TCRdb with MiXCR from the immunoSEQ multiplex PCR reads. Of around 77,000 distinct CDR3 sequences in the sample, 96% are singletons; the top ten hold 0.09% to 0.13%. The study sequenced TCR beta in blood CD8+ and CD4+ T cells. General study results and limits: The authors acknowledged that their TCR sequencing and HLA analysis involved a relatively small number of individuals.

In regard to this clonotype: Its antigen is undetermined.

Germline CDR1 SQVTM, CDR2 ANQGSEA. The V segment lost 0 bases and the J segment 5 bases; nucleotides outside the gene matches: 6. The CDR3 is made up of 14 amino acids. The material sequenced was CD4+ T cells from PBMCs. The gene calls are TRBV29-1 and TRBJ2-5, with TRBD1 matching over 7 bases. This TCR was recovered from a human donor with multiple sclerosis. This chain's CDR3 is CSVEDSRGLETQYF. The CDR3 bases are TGCAGCGTTGAAGATTCGAGGGGGCTGGAGACCCAGTACTTC.